This T cell receptor beta chain was documented in a study of cytomegalovirus exposure and HLA in healthy donors. A multiplex PCR was run with 60 Vbeta primers and 13 Jbeta primers. Only in-frame clones appear in the TCRdb table, and some are missing; sequencing was by immunoSEQ multiplex PCR. The profile shows about 120,000 clones, over 60% of them singletons. The CDR3 totals 14 residues. Germline loops: CDR1 SNHLY, CDR2 FYNNEI. V lost 8 bases and J lost 4; bases outside the gene matches: 7. The receptor comes from a male donor in good health and CMV-seropositive. The specimen was PBMCs. The gene calls are TRBV2 and TRBJ2-5, with TRBD1 matching 10 bases. The CDR3: CASRDRGPVETQYF. In DNA form, the CDR3 reads TGTGCCAGCCGAGACAGGGGGCCGGTAGAGACCCAGTACTTC. The full variable domain, in which reference TRBV2 and TRBJ2-5 provide the parts outside the CDR3, is EPEVTQTPSHQVTQMGQEVILRCVPISNHLYFYWYRQILGQKVEFLVSFYNNEISEKSEIFDDQFSVERPDGSNFTLKIRSTKLEDSAMYFCASRDRGPVETQYFGPGTRLLVL.